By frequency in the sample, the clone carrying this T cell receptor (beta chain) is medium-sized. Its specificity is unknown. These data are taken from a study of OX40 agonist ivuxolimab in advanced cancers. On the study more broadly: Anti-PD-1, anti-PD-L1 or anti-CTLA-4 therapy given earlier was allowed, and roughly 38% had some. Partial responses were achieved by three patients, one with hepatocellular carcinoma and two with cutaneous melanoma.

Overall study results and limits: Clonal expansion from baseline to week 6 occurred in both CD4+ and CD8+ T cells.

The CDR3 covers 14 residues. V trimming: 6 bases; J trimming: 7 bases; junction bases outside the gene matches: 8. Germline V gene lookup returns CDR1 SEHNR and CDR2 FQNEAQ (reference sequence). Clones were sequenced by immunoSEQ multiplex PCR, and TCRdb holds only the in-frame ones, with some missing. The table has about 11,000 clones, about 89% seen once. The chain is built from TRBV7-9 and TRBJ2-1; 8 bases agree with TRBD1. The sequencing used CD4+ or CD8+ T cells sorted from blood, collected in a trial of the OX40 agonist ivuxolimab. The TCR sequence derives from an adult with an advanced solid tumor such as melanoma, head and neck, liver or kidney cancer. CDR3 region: CASRPGQGPNEQFF. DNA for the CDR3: TGTGCCAGCAGGCCCGGACAGGGTCCTAATGAGCAGTTCTTC.